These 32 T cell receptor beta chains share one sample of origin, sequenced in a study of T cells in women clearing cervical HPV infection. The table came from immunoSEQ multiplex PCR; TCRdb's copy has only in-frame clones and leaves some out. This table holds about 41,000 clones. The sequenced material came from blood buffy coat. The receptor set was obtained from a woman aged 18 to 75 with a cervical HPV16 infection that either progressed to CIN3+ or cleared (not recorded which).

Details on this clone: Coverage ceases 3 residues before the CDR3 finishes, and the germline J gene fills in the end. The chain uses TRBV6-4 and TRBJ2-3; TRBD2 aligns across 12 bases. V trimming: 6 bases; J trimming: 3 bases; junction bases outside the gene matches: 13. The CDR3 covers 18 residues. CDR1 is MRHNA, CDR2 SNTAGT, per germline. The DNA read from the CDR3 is TGTGCCAGCAGCGACATTACTAGCGGGAGGAGTTGGACAGATACG. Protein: CASSDITSGRSWTDT. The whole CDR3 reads CASSDITSGRSWTDTQYF.

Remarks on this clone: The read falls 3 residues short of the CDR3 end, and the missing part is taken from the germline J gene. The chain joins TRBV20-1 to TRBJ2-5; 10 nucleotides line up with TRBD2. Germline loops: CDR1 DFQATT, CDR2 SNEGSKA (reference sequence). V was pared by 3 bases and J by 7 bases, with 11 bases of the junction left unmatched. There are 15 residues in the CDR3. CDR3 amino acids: CSARGTSDWGGTQYF. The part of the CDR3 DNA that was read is TGCAGTGCTAGGGGGACTAGCGACTGGGGGGGGACC.

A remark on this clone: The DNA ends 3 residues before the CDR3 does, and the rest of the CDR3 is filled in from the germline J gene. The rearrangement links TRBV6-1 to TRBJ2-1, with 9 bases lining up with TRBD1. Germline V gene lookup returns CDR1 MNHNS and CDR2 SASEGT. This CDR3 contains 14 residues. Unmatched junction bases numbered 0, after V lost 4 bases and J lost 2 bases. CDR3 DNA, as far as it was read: TGTGCCAGCAGTGGGGACAGGGCCTACAATGAG. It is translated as CASSGDRAYNE. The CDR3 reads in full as CASSGDRAYNEQFF.

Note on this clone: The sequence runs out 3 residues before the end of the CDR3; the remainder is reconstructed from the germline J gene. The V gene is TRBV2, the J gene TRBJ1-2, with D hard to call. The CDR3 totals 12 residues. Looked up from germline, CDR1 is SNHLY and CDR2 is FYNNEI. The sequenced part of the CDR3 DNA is TGTGCCAGCAGTGCCCAGAAGGTAGGC. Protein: CASSAQKVG. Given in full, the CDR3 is CASSAQKVGYTF. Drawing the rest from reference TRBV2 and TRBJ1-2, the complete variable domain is EPEVTQTPSHQVTQMGQEVILRCVPISNHLYFYWYRQILGQKVEFLVSFYNNEISEKSEIFDDQFSVERPDGSNFTLKIRSTKLEDSAMYFCASSAQKVGYTFGSGTRLTVV.

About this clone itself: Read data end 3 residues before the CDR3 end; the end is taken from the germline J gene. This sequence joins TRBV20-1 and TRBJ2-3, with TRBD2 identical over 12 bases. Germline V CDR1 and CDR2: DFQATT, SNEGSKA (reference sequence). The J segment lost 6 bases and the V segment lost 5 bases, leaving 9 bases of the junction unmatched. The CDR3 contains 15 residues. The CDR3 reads CSAPGTSGFRDTQYF. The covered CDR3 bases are TGCAGTGCTCCCGGGACTAGCGGGTTTAGGGATACG.

The DNA read from the CDR3 is TGTGCCAGTAGAGGCGCGGACAAGAGCTCCTATAATTCACCC. Its translation is CASRGADKSSYNSP. The whole CDR3 region reads CASRGADKSSYNSPLHF. The rearrangement uses TRBV19 and TRBJ1-6, with D perhaps matching TRBD1 (5 bases). The read comes to an end 3 residues before the CDR3 does, leaving the germline J gene to fill in the end. Trimming pared 6 bases from V and 0 bases from J, leaving 15 bases between. Germline V gene lookup returns CDR1 LNHDA and CDR2 SQIVND (reference sequence). This CDR3 has 17 amino acids.

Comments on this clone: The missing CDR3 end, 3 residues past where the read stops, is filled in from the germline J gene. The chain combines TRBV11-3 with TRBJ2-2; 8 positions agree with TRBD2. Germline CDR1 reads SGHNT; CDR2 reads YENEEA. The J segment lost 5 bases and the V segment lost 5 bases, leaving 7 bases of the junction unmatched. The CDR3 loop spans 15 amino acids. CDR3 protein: CASSPTGLVTGELFF. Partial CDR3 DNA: TGTGCCAGCAGCCCAACGGGACTAGTAACCGGGGAG. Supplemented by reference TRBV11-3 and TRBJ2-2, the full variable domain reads EAGVVQSPRYKIIEKKQPVAFWCNPISGHNTLYWYLQNLGQGPELLIRYENEEAVDDSQLPKDRFSAERLKGVDSTLKIQPAELGDSAVYLCASSPTGLVTGELFFGEGSRLTVL.

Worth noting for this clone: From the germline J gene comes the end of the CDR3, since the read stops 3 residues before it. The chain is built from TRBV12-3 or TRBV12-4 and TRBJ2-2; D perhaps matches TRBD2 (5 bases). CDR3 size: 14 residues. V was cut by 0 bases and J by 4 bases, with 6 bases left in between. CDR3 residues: CASSLAAGTGELFF. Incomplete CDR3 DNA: TGTGCCAGCAGTTTAGCCGCGGGCACCGGGGAG.

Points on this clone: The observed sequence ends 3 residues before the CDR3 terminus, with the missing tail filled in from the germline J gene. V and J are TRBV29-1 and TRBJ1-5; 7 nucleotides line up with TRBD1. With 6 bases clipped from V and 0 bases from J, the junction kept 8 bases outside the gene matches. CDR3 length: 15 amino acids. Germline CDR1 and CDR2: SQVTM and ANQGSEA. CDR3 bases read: TGCAGCGTAAACAGGGGATCCTATAGCAATCAGCCC. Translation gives CSVNRGSYSNQP. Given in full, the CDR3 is CSVNRGSYSNQPQHF.

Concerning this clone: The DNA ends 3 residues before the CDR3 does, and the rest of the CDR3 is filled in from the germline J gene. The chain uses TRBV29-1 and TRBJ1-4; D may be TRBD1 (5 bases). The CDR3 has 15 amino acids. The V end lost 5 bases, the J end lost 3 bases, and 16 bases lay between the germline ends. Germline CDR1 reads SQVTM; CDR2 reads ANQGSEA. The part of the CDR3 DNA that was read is TGCAGCGTTTTATTGATGGGGCGGTCTAATGAAAAA. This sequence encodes CSVLLMGRSNEK. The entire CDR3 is CSVLLMGRSNEKLFF.

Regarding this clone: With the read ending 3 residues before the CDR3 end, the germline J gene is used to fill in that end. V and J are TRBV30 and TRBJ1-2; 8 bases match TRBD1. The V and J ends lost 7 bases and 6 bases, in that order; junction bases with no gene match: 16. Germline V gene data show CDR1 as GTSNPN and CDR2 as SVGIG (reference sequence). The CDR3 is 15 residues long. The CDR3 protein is CASPTGATYLNGYTF. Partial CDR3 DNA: TGTGCCTCCCCGACAGGGGCGACGTATTTGAATGGC.

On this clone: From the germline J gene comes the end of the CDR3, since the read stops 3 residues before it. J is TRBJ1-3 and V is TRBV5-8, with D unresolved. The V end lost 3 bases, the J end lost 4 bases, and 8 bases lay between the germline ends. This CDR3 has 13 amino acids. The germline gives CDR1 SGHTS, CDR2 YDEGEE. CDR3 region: CASSSGGGNTIYF. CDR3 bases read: TGTGCCAGCAGCTCCGGAGGGGGAAACACC.

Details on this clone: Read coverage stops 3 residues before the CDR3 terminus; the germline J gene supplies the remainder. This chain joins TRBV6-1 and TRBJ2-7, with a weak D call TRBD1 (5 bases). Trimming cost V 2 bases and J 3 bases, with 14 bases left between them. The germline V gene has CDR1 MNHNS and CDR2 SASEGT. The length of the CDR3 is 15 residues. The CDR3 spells CASSEHGQGGYEQYF. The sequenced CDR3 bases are TGTGCCAGCAGTGAACATGGGCAGGGTGGCTACGAG.

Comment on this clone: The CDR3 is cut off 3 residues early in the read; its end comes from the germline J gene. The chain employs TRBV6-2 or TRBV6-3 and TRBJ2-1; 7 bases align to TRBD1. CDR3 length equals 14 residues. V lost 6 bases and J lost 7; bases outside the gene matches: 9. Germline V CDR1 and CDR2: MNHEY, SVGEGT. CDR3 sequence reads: CASRAKQGLNEQFF. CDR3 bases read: TGTGCCAGCAGAGCCAAACAGGGGTTAAATGAG.

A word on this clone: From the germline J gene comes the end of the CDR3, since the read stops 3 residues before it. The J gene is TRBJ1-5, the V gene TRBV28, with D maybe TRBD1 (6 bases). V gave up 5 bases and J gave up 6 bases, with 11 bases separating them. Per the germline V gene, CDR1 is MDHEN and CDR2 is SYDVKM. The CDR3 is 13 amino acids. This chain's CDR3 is CASSARQAQPQHF. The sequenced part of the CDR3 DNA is TGTGCCAGCAGTGCCCGACAGGCTCAGCCC. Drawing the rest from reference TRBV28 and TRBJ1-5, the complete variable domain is DVKVTQSSRYLVKRTGEKVFLECVQDMDHENMFWYRQDPGLGLRLIYFSYDVKMKEKGDIPEGYSVSREKKERFSLILESASTNQTSMYLCASSARQAQPQHFGDGTRLSIL.

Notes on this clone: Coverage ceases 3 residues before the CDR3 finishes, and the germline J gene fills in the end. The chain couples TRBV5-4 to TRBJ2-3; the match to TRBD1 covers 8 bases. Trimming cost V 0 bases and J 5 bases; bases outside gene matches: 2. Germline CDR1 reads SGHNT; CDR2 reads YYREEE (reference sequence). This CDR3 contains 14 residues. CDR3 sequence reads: CASSLGQGRDTQYF. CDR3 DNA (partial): TGTGCCAGCAGCTTGGGACAGGGGAGAGATACG. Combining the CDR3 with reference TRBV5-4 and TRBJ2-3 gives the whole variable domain ETGVTQSPTHLIKTRGQQVTLRCSSQSGHNTVSWYQQALGQGPQFIFQYYREEENGRGNFPPRFSGLQFPNYSSELNVNALELDDSALYLCASSLGQGRDTQYFGPGTRLTVL.

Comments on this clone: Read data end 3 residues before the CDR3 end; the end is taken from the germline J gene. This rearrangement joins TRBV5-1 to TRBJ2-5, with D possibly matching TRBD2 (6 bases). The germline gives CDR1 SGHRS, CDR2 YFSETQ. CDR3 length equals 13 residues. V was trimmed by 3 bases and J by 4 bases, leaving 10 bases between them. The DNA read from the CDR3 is TGCGCCAGCAGCTCGGGGGACTTAGAGACC. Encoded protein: CASSSGDLET. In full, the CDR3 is CASSSGDLETQYF.

This chain's CDR3 is CASSSGGPSNQPQHF. The CDR3 DNA, read in part, is TGTGCCAGCAGCTCCGGGGGGCCCTCCAATCAGCCC. The chain has TRBV7-3 and TRBJ1-5; a possible D gene is TRBD1 (6 bases). The read ends 3 residues shy of where the CDR3 ends; the end is completed using the germline J gene. The CDR3 has 15 residues. The germline V gene encodes CDR1 SGHTA and CDR2 FQGTGA. Trimming pared 4 bases from V and 3 bases from J, leaving 13 bases between.

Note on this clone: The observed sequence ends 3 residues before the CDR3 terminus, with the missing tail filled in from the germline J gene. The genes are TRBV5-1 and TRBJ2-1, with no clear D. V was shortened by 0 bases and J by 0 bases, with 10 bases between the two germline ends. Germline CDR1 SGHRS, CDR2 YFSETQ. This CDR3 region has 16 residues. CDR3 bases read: TGCGCCAGCAGCTTGGCCGAACTGAGCTCCTACAATGAG. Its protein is CASSLAELSSYNE. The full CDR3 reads CASSLAELSSYNEQFF.

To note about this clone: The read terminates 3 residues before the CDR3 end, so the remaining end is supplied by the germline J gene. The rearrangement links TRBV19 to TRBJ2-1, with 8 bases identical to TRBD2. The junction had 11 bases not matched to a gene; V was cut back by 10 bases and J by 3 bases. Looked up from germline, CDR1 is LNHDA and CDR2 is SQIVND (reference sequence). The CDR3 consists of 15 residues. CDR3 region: CATLQIAGLYNEQFF. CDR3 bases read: TGTGCCACCCTACAAATAGCGGGACTCTACAATGAG.

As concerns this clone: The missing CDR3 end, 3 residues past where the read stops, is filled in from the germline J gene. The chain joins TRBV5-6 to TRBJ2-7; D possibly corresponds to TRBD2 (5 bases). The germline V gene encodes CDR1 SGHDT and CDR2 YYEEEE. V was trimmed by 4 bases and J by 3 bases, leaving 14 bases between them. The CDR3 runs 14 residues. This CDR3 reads CASSPWTGHYEQYF. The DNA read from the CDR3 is TGTGCCAGCAGCCCCTGGACTGGCCACTACGAG.

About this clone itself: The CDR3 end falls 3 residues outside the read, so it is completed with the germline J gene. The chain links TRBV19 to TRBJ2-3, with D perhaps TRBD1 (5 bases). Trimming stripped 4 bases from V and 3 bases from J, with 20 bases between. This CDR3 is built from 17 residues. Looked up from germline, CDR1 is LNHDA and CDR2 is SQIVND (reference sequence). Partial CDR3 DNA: TGTGCCAGTAGTACGCCGACCCAGGGTGCGAGGACAGATACG. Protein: CASSTPTQGARTDT. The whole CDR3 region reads CASSTPTQGARTDTQYF.

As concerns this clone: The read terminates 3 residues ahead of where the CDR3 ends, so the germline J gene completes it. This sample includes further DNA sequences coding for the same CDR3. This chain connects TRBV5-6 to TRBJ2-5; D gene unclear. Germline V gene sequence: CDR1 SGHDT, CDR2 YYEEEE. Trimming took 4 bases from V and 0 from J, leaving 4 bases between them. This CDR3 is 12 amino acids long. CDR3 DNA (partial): TGTGCCAGCAGCAGGTACCAAGAGACC. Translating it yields CASSRYQET. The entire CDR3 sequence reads CASSRYQETQYF.

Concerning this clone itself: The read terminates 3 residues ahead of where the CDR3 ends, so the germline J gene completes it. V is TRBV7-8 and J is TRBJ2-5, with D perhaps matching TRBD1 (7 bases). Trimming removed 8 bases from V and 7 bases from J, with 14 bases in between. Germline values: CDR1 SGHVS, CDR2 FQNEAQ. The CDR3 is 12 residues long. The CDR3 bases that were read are TGTGCCAGCGGAGGGGGCGTTGGGACC. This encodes CASGGGVGT. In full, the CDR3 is CASGGGVGTQYF.

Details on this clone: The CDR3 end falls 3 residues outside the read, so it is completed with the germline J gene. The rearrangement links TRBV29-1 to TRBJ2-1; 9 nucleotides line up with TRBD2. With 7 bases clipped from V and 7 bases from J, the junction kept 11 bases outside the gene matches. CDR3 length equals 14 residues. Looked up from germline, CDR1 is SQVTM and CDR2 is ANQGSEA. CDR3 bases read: TGCAGCGCTATGGGACTAGCAAGCAGGAATGAG. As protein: CSAMGLASRNE. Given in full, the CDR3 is CSAMGLASRNEQFF.

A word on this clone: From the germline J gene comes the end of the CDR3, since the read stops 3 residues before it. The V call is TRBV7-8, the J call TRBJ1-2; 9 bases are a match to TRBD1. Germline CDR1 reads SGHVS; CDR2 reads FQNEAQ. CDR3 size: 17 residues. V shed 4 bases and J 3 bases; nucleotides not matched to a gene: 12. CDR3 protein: CASSSRGQGSRYYGYTF. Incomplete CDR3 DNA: TGTGCCAGCAGCTCCAGGGGACAGGGAAGTCGGTACTATGGC.

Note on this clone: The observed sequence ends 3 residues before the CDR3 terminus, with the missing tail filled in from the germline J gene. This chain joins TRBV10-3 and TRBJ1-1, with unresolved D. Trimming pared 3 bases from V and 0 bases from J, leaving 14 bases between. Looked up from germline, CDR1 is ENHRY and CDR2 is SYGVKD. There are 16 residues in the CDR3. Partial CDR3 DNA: TGTGCCATCAGTGACCCCTCCCAAGGCATGAACACTGAA. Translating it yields CAISDPSQGMNTE. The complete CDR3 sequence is CAISDPSQGMNTEAFF.

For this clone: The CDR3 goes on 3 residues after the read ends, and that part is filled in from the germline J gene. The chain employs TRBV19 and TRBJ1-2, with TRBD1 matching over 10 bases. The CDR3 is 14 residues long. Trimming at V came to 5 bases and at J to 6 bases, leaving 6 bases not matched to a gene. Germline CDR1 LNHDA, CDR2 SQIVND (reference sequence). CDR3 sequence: CASSGPTGGDGYTF. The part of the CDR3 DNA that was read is TGTGCCAGTAGTGGACCGACAGGGGGCGATGGC.

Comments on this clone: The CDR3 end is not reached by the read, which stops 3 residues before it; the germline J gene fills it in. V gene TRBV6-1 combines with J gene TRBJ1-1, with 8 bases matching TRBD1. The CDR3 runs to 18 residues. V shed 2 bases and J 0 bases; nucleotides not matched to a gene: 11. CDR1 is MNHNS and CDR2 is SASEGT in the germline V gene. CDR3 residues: CASSEPHRGSGMNTEAFF. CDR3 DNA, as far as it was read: TGTGCCAGCAGTGAACCGCACAGGGGGTCTGGCATGAACACTGAA.

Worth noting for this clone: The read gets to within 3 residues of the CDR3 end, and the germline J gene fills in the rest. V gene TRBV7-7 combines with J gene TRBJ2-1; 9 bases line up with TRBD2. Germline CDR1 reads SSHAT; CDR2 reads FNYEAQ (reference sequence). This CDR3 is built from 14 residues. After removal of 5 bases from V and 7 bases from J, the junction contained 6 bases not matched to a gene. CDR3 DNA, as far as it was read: TGTGCCAGCAGCCCGACTAGCGGTCCGAATGAG. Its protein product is CASSPTSGPNE. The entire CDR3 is CASSPTSGPNEQFF.

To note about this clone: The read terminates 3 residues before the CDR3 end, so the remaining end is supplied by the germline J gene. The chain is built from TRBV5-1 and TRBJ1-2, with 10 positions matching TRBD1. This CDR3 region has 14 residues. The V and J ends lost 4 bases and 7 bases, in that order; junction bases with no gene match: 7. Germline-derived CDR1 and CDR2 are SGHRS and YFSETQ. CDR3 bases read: TGCGCCAGCAGCCCGGGACAGGGGACTGCTGGC. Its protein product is CASSPGQGTAG. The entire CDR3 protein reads CASSPGQGTAGYTF. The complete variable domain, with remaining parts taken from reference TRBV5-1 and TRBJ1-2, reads KAGVTQTPRYLIKTRGQQVTLSCSPISGHRSVSWYQQTPGQGLQFLFEYFSETQRNKGNFPGRFSGRQFSNSRSEMNVSTLELGDSALYLCASSPGQGTAGYTFGSGTRLTVV.

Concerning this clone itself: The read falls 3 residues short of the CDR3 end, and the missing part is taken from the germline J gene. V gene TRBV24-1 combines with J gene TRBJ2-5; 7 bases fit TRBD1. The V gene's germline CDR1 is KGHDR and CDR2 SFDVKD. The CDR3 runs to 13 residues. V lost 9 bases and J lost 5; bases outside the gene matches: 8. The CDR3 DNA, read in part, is TGTGCCACCGGAAGGGGGCGCGGGGAGACC. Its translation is CATGRGRGET. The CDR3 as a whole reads CATGRGRGETQYF.